Shown below are 25 T cell receptor beta chains from a single sample sequenced in a study of cytomegalovirus exposure and HLA in healthy donors. Researchers ran the PCR with 60 Vbeta and 13 Jbeta primers. Repertoires were generated with immunoSEQ multiplex PCR, while TCRdb's copy carries only in-frame clones and drops some. The sample table sets out 120,000 to 150,000 clones. Source material: PBMCs. All receptors come from a woman aged 18-29 years in good health and CMV-seronegative.

The chain is built from TRBV15 and TRBJ2-7; TRBD1 agrees at 7 bases. This CDR3 has 15 residues. Germline V CDR1 and CDR2: LNHNV, YYDKDF (reference sequence). V shed 0 bases, J shed 4 bases, and the junction held 6 bases outside the gene matches. CDR3 region: CATSRESRGSYEQYF. The CDR3 bases are TGTGCCACCAGCAGAGAGTCCAGGGGGAGTTACGAGCAGTACTTC.

The V gene is TRBV5-1, the J gene TRBJ2-3; possibly TRBD1 for D (5 bases). The germline gives CDR1 SGHRS, CDR2 YFSETQ. Trimming took 4 bases from V and 3 from J, leaving 12 bases between them. The CDR3 loop spans 14 amino acids. The CDR3 region is CASSIGVMTDTQYF. The CDR3 nucleotides are TGCGCCAGCAGCATAGGGGTTATGACAGATACGCAGTATTTT.

This sequence joins TRBV4-2 and TRBJ2-3; 9 nucleotides line up with TRBD1. V was clipped by 3 bases and J by 4 bases; unmatched bases: 11. CDR1 and CDR2 (germline): LGHNA, YNFKEQ. The CDR3 totals 17 residues. The chain's CDR3 is CASSHPEGQGGPDTQYF. The CDR3 bases are TGTGCCAGCAGCCATCCCGAGGGACAGGGAGGTCCAGATACGCAGTATTTT.

The chain employs TRBV6-5 and TRBJ1-6; 9 bases fit TRBD1. CDR1 MNHEY and CDR2 SVGAGI come from the germline V gene. The CDR3 runs 14 residues. After removal of 6 bases from V and 9 bases from J, the junction contained 6 bases not matched to a gene. The CDR3, as DNA: TGTGCCAGCAGGGGACAGGGTATGGGTTCACCCCTCCACTTT. Residues: CASRGQGMGSPLHF.

The rearrangement links TRBV11-2 to TRBJ2-5; tentatively, D is TRBD2 (5 bases). V lost 1 base and J 4 bases, leaving 10 bases between the germline ends. The CDR3 is 14 amino acids. The germline CDR1 and CDR2 sequences are SGHAT and FQNNGV. The CDR3 region has the DNA TGTGCCAGCAGCTTAGCCGGGATATCAGAGACCCAGTACTTC. Protein product: CASSLAGISETQYF.

V usage is TRBV7-6 and J usage is TRBJ2-2; 9 nucleotides line up with TRBD1. This CDR3 is 16 amino acids long. Germline V gene lookup returns CDR1 SGHVS and CDR2 FNYEAQ. V was clipped by 5 bases and J by 8 bases; unmatched bases: 12. The CDR3 nucleotides read TGTGCCAGCAGCCCTTGGACAGGGGCGGTGGGAGGGGAGCTGTTTTTT. Translating it yields CASSPWTGAVGGELFF. Drawing the rest from reference TRBV7-6 and TRBJ2-2, the complete variable domain is GAGVSQSPRYKVTKRGQDVALRCDPISGHVSLYWYRQALGQGPEFLTYFNYEAQQDKSGLPNDRFSAERPEGSISTLTIQRTEQRDSAMYRCASSPWTGAVGGELFFGEGSRLTVL.

Note on this clone: The same CDR3 can be traced to other DNA sequences in this sample. This rearrangement joins TRBV20-1 to TRBJ2-1, with D unresolved. CDR1 DFQATT and CDR2 SNEGSKA come from the germline V gene (reference sequence). The CDR3 is 11 residues long. V dropped 1 base and J dropped 6 bases, with 4 bases sitting between them. CDR3 coding DNA: TGCAGTGCTAGAGTATTCAATGAGCAGTTCTTC. Its translation is CSARVFNEQFF.

The rearrangement links TRBV4-1 to TRBJ1-3; 9 nucleotides agree with TRBD1. CDR3 length: 19 amino acids. Unmatched junction bases numbered 15, after V lost 3 bases and J lost 3 bases. Germline V lookup: CDR1 MGHRA, CDR2 YSYEKL. The CDR3 here is CASSHGTGSGRGFGNTIYF. As DNA, the CDR3 is TGCGCCAGCAGCCACGGGACAGGGTCAGGACGAGGGTTTGGAAACACCATATATTTT.

DNA for the CDR3: TGCGCCAGCTCGTCGAGAGGGACAGGGTCTACTGGAAACACCATATATTTT. Translated, it gives CASSSRGTGSTGNTIYF. The genes are TRBV5-1 and TRBJ1-3; 9 bases fit TRBD1. The CDR3 is 17 amino acids. CDR1 is SGHRS and CDR2 is YFSETQ in the germline V gene. With V trimmed by 7 bases and J by 2 bases, 13 bases remained unmatched.

The CDR3 region is CASSFSNSPLHF. The CDR3 DNA reads as TGTGCCAGCAGCTTTAGTAATTCACCCCTCCACTTT. This chain connects TRBV7-9 to TRBJ1-6; D unclear. Germline V gives CDR1 SEHNR, CDR2 FQNEAQ (reference sequence). Trimming shortened V by 3 bases and J by 6 bases, and 3 bases separated the two germline ends. The CDR3 sequence is 12 residues long.

The chain has TRBV29-1 and TRBJ2-7, with D uncertain. The CDR3 totals 13 residues. V lost 6 bases and J 1 base, leaving 13 bases between the germline ends. The germline CDR1 and CDR2 sequences are SQVTM and ANQGSEA. The CDR3 sequence: CSVGSRPSYEQYF. CDR3 sequence (DNA): TGCAGCGTGGGTAGCCGGCCGTCCTACGAGCAGTACTTC.

CDR3 sequence: CASRRQEANYGYTF. The CDR3 region has the DNA TGTGCCAGCAGGAGACAGGAGGCTAACTATGGCTACACCTTC. This sequence joins TRBV28 and TRBJ1-2, with a weak D call TRBD1 (6 bases). Trimming pared 6 bases from V and 0 bases from J, leaving 11 bases between. CDR1 and CDR2 from the germline V gene are MDHEN and SYDVKM. The CDR3 consists of 14 residues.

CDR3 residues: CASSLTEYGYTF. Here the CDR3 DNA reads TGTGCCAGCAGCTTGACTGAATATGGCTACACCTTC. The chain couples TRBV13 to TRBJ1-2, with D unclear. CDR1 is PRHDT and CDR2 is FYEKMQ in the germline V gene (reference sequence). The CDR3 runs 12 residues. V lost 3 bases, J lost 5 bases, and 7 bases lay in between.

The rearrangement joins TRBV27 to TRBJ2-1; a weak D match, TRBD2 (5 bases). V lost 1 base and J 7 bases, leaving 14 bases between the germline ends. The CDR3 spans 15 residues. From germline, CDR1 is MNHEY and CDR2 SMNVEV (reference sequence). The CDR3 DNA is TGTGCCAGCAGTTTATGGCGGGCTTCGAAGAATGAGCAGTTCTTC. Translating gives CASSLWRASKNEQFF.

The chain is built from TRBV5-1 and TRBJ2-5, with 9 bases fitting TRBD1. The J call may be wrong; the DNA end is better matched by TRBJ2-7. The CDR3 has 13 amino acids. Per germline, CDR1 SGHRS and CDR2 YFSETQ. In nucleotides, the CDR3 is TGCGCCAGCAGCGGGACAGGGTATTACGAGCAGTACTTC. Residues: CASSGTGYYEQYF.

This chain uses TRBV10-2 with TRBJ2-7, with D maybe TRBD1 (5 bases). V was pared by 5 bases and J by 4 bases, with 18 bases between. The V gene's germline CDR1 is WSHSY and CDR2 SAAADI. The CDR3 covers 15 residues. In DNA form, the CDR3 reads TGCGCCAGCAGTAGGGCAGGACAACCCCTTTACGAGCAGTACGTC. This codes for CASSRAGQPLYEQYV.

The V call is TRBV7-2, the J call TRBJ1-2; TRBD1 aligns across 12 bases. This CDR3 has 15 residues. Germline trimming cut 0 bases from V and 8 bases from J; bases unmatched to any gene: 4. Germline V gene data show CDR1 as SGHTA and CDR2 as FQGNSA. This chain's CDR3 is CASSLAGQGAGGYTF. The CDR3 DNA reads as TGTGCCAGCAGCTTAGCGGGACAGGGGGCTGGGGGCTACACCTTC.

The chain combines TRBV9 with TRBJ1-2; D is possibly TRBD1 (6 bases). The ends were cut back, 2 bases at V and 7 bases at J, with 12 bases in the middle. Germline assignment: CDR1 SGDLS and CDR2 YYNGEE. This CDR3 is built from 13 residues. In DNA form, the CDR3 reads TGTGCCAGCAGCGTTATAGGGGGTGTTGGCTACACCTTC. Translating it yields CASSVIGGVGYTF.

This chain uses TRBV5-5 with TRBJ1-1, with D unresolved. Between the trimmed V and J ends, which lost 0 bases and 1 base, there was a span of 7 bases. The germline gives CDR1 SGHKS, CDR2 YYEKEE (reference sequence). This CDR3 region has 14 residues. As DNA, the CDR3 is TGTGCCAGCAGCTTGGGACTCGAGAACACTGAAGCTTTCTTT. This sequence encodes CASSLGLENTEAFF.

The J gene is TRBJ2-5, the V gene TRBV5-1, with TRBD2 matching 10 bases. The ends lost 4 bases at V and 5 bases at J; junction bases unmatched: 8. The CDR3 loop spans 15 amino acids. Germline CDR1 and CDR2: SGHRS and YFSETQ. The CDR3 is CASSIEGLARETQYF. The CDR3 region has the DNA TGCGCCAGCAGCATTGAGGGACTAGCGAGGGAGACCCAGTACTTC.

This chain uses TRBV2 with TRBJ2-1; no clear D gene. Germline lookup yields CDR1 SNHLY and CDR2 FYNNEI. V was shortened by 6 bases and J by 11 bases, with 14 bases between the two germline ends. The CDR3 length is 12 residues. The CDR3 spells CASSAPRSKQFF. The CDR3 region has the DNA TGTGCCAGCAGCGCTCCGCGAAGTAAGCAGTTCTTC.

The V call is TRBV7-7, the J call TRBJ2-5; TRBD2 agrees at 8 bases. There are 17 residues in the CDR3. Trimming at V came to 5 bases and at J to 5 bases, leaving 16 bases not matched to a gene. The germline CDR1 and CDR2 sequences are SSHAT and FNYEAQ (reference sequence). The DNA for the CDR3 is TGTGCCAGCAGCCCCAGGGAGGCGGGAGGAACCTTTGAGACCCAGTACTTC. This sequence encodes CASSPREAGGTFETQYF.

The chain couples TRBV18 to TRBJ2-7; 12 positions match TRBD2. Trimming removed 0 bases from V and 4 bases from J; junction bases left unmatched: 1. The CDR3 is made up of 15 amino acids. The germline CDR1 and CDR2 sequences are KGHSH and LQKENI. In DNA, the CDR3 is TGTGCCAGCTCACCACCGGGACTAGCGGGTTACGAGCAGTACTTC. Translating it yields CASSPPGLAGYEQYF.

This chain's CDR3 is CASSLTPGQGSDTQYF. As DNA, the CDR3 is TGTGCCAGCAGCTTAACACCGGGACAGGGTTCAGATACGCAGTATTTT. The chain uses TRBV7-2 and TRBJ2-3; 9 bases match TRBD1. Germline V CDR1 and CDR2: SGHTA, FQGNSA. Trimming removed 2 bases from V and 4 bases from J; junction bases left unmatched: 7. This CDR3 is built from 16 residues. Using reference TRBV7-2 and TRBJ2-3 for the parts outside the CDR3, the full variable domain is GAGVSQSPSNKVTEKGKDVELRCDPISGHTALYWYRQSLGQGLEFLIYFQGNSAPDKSGLPSDRFSAERTGGSVSTLTIQRTQQEDSAVYLCASSLTPGQGSDTQYFGPGTRLTVL.

The rearrangement joins TRBV7-2 to TRBJ1-3; 7 positions agree with TRBD1. CDR3 length: 15 amino acids. CDR1 is SGHTA and CDR2 is FQGNSA in the germline V gene. After removal of 4 bases from V and 2 bases from J, the junction contained 5 bases not matched to a gene. DNA for the CDR3: TGTGCCAGCAGCTATTGGACAGGAACTGGAAACACCATATATTTT. Residues: CASSYWTGTGNTIYF.